The clone carrying this T cell receptor beta chain came up a few times. Germline V gene lookup returns CDR1 LNHDA and CDR2 SQIVND (reference sequence). This CDR3 has 18 residues. V was trimmed by 0 bases and J by 4 bases, leaving 19 bases between them. Sequenced by immunoSEQ multiplex PCR; TCRdb stores in-frame clones only, minus some. Here the sample spans roughly 88,000 clones, 90% to 95% being singletons. This record belongs to a study of control samples from healthy donors and cancer patients. The sample comprised blood. This TCR came from a man between 45 and 60 years old in good health. The rearrangement links TRBV19 to TRBJ2-1; possible D gene TRBD1, 7 bases. CDR3 nucleotides: TGTGCCAGTAGTATAGACCCTTTGTCAGGGGGGTTGTACAATGAGCAGTTCTTC. It translates to CASSIDPLSGGLYNEQFF.